This entry describes one T cell receptor (beta chain). This entry comes from a study of radiation and T cells in renal cell carcinoma. The method was immunoSEQ multiplex PCR; TCRdb's version includes in-frame clones alone and lacks a portion of them. The table has around 140,000 clones, less than 90% seen once; the top ten hold around 4.4%. Time point here: baseline pretreatment blood. Noted treatment: 15 Gy SBRT to primary tumor, nephrectomy 4 weeks later. Sequenced here: blood, sampled from a patient whose treatment included radiotherapy and nephrectomy. The TCR was taken from a woman between 70 and 85 years old with renal cell carcinoma.

The CDR3 DNA reads as TGTGCCAGCAGCCAACAAGGCCCCCCCGGAGAGACCCAGTACTTC. Residues: CASSQQGPPGETQYF. The chain is built from TRBV5-6 and TRBJ2-5; D unclear. The length of the CDR3 is 15 residues. Per the germline V gene, CDR1 is SGHDT and CDR2 is YYEEEE. Trimming left V 4 bases short and J 4 bases short, with 17 bases between. Variable domain in full (rest from reference TRBV5-6 and TRBJ2-5): DAGVTQSPTHLIKTRGQQVTLRCSPKSGHDTVSWYQQALGQGPQFIFQYYEEEERQRGNFPDRFSGHQFPNYSSELNVNALLLGDSALYLCASSQQGPPGETQYFGPGTRLLVL.